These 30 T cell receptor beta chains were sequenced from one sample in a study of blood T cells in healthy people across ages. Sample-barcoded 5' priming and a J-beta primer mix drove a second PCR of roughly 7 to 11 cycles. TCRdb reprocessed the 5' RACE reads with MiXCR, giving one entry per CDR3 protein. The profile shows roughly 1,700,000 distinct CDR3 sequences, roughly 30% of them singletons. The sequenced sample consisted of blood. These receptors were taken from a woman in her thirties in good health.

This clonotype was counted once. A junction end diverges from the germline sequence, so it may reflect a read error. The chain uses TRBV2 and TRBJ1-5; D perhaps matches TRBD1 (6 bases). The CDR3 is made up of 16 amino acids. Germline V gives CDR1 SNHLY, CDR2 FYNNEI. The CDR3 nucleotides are TGTGCCAGCAGCCTAGATACAGGGCGAGGCAAACAGCCCCAGCATTTT. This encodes CASSLDTGRGKQPQHF.

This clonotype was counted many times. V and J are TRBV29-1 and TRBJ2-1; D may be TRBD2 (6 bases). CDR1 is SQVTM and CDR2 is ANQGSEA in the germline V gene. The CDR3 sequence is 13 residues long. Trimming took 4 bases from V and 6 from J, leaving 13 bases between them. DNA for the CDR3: TGCAGCGTTGGTTTAGCGGTACCCAATGAGCAGTTCTTC. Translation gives CSVGLAVPNEQFF.

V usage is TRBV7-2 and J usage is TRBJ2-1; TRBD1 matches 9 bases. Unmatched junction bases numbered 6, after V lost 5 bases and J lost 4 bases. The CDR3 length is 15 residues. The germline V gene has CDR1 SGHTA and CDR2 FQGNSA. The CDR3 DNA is TGTGCCAGCAGCCAGACAGGGGGGAAATACAATGAGCAGTTCTTC. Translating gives CASSQTGGKYNEQFF.

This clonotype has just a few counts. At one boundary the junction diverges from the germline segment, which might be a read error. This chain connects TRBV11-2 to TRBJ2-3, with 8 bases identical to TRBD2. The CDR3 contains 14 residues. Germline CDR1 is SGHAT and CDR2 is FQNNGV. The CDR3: CASSTSGGTDTKYF. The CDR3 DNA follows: TGTGCCAGCAGCACAAGCGGGGGTACAGATACGAAGTATTTT.

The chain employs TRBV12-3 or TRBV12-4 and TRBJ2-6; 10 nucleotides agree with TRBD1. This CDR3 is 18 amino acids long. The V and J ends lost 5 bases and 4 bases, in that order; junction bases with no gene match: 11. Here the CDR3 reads CASSEPPGTGAGANVLTF. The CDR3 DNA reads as TGTGCCAGCAGTGAGCCCCCCGGGACAGGGGCCGGGGCCAACGTCCTGACTTTC.

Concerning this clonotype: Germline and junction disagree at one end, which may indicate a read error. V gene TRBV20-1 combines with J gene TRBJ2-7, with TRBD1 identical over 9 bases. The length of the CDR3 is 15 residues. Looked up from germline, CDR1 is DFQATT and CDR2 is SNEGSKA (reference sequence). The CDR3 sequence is CSTRVGTGSSYEQYF. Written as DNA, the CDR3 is TGCAGTACTAGAGTTGGGACAGGGAGCTCCTACGAGCAGTACTTC.

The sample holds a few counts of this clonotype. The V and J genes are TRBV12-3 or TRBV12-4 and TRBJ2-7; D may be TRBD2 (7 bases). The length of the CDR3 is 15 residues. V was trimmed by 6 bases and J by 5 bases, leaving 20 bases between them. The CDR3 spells CASRDAGAFLDEQYF. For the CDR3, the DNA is TGTGCCAGCAGGGATGCGGGGGCCTTTTTAGACGAGCAGTACTTC.

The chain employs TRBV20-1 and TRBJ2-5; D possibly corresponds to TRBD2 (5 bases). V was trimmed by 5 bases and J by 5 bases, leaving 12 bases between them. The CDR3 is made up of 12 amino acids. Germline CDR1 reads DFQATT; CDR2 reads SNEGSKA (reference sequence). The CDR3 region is CSAPKRTETQYF. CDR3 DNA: TGCAGTGCTCCGAAGCGGACCGAGACCCAGTACTTC.

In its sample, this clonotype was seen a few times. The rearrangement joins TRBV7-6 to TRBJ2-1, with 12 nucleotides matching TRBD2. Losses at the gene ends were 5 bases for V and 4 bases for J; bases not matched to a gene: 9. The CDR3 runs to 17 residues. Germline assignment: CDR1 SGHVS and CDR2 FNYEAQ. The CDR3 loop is CASSAHSGTSGYNEQFF. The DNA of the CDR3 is TGTGCCAGCAGCGCACACTCCGGGACTAGCGGGTACAATGAGCAGTTCTTC.

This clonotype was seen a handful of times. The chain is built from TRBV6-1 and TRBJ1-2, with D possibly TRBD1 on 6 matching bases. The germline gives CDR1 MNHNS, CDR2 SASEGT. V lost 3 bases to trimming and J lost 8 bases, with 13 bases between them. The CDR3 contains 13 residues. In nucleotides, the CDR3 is TGTGCCAGCAGTGAGTACAGGGCTGGGGGCTACACCTTC. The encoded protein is CASSEYRAGGYTF.

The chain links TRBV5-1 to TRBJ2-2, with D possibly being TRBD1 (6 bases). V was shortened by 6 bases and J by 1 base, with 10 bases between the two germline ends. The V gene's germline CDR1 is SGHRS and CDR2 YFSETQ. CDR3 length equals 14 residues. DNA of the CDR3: TGCGCCAGCACCGCGACAGGGAACACCGGGGAGCTGTTTTTT. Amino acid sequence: CASTATGNTGELFF.

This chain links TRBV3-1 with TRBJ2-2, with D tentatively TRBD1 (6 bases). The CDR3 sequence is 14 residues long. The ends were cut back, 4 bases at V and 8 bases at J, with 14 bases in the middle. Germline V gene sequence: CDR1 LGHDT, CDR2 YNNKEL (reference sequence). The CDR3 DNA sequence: TGTGCCAGCAGCCCACTTCAGGGGATTGGGGAGCTGTTTTTT. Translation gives CASSPLQGIGELFF. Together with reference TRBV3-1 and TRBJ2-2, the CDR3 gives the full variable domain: DTAVSQTPKYLVTQMGNDKSIKCEQNLGHDTMYWYKQDSKKFLKIMFSYNNKELIINETVPNRFSPKSPDKAHLNLHINSLELGDSAVYFCASSPLQGIGELFFGEGSRLTVL.

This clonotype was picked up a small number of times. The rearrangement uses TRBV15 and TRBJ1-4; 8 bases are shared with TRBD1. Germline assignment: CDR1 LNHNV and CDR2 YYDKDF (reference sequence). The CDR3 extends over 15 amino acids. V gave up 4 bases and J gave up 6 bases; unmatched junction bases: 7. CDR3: CATSTLDRVDEKLFF. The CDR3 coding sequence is TGTGCCACCAGCACCCTGGACAGGGTCGATGAAAAACTGTTTTTT. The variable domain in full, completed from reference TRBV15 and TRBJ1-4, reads DAMVIQNPRYQVTQFGKPVTLSCSQTLNHNVMYWYQQKSSQAPKLLFHYYDKDFNNEADTPDNFQSRRPNTSFCFLDIRSPGLGDTAMYLCATSTLDRVDEKLFFGSGTQLSVL.

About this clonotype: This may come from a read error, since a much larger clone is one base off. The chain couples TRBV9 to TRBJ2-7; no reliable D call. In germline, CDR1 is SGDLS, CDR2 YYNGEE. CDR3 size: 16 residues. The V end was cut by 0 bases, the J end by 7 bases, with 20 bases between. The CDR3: CASSVAGQNSYNEQYF. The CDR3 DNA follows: TGTGCCAGCAGCGTAGCTGGGCAGAACTCCTACAATGAGCAGTACTTC.

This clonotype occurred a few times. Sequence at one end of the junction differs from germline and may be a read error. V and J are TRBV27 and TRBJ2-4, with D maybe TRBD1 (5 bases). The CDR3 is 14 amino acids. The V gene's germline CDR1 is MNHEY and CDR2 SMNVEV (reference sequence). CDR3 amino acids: CASGLSGRGNIQYF. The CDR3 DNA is TGTGCCAGCGGTTTATCCGGTAGGGGAAACATTCAGTACTTC.

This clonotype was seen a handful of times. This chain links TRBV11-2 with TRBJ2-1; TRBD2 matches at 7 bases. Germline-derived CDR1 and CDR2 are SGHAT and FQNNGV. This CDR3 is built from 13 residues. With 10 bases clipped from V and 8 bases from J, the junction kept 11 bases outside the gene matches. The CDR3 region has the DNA TGTGCCACCGGGGGAGGGAGGGCCTATGAGCAGTTCTTC. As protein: CATGGGRAYEQFF.

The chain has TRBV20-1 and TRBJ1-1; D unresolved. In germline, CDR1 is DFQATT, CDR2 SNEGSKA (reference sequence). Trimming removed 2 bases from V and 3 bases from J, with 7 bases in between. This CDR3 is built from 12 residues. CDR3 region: CSARQDDTEAFF. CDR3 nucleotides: TGCAGTGCTAGACAGGACGACACTGAAGCTTTCTTT.

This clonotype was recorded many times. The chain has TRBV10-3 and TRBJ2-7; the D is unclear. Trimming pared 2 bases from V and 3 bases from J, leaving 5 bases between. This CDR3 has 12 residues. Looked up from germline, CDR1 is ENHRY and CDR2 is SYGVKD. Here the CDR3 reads CAISEDVYEQYF. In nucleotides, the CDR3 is TGTGCCATCAGTGAGGACGTCTACGAGCAGTACTTC.

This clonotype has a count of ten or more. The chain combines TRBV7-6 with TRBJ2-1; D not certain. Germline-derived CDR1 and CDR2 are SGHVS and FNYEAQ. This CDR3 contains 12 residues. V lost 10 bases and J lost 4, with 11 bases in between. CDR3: CAIIGRYNEQFF. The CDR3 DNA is TGTGCCATAATAGGGCGGTACAATGAGCAGTTCTTC.

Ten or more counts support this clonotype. The CDR3 here is CASSRVQGGLAKNIQYF. The CDR3, as DNA: TGTGCCAGCAGCAGAGTCCAGGGGGGACTAGCCAAAAACATTCAGTACTTC. The chain combines TRBV7-9 with TRBJ2-4; a possible D gene is TRBD1 (7 bases). From germline, CDR1 is SEHNR and CDR2 FQNEAQ (reference sequence). This CDR3 comprises 17 residues. V lost 5 bases and J 0 bases, leaving 17 bases between the germline ends.

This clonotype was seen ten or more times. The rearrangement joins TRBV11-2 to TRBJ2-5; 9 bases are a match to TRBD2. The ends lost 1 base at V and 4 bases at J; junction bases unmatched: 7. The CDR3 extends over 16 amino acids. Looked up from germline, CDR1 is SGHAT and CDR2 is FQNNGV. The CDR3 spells CASSLGASGALETQYF. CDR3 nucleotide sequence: TGTGCCAGCAGCTTAGGGGCTAGCGGGGCTCTAGAGACCCAGTACTTC. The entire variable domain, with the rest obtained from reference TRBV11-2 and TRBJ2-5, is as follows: EAGVAQSPRYKIIEKRQSVAFWCNPISGHATLYWYQQILGQGPKLLIQFQNNGVVDDSQLPKDRFSAERLKGVDSTLKIQPAKLEDSAVYLCASSLGASGALETQYFGPGTRLLVL.

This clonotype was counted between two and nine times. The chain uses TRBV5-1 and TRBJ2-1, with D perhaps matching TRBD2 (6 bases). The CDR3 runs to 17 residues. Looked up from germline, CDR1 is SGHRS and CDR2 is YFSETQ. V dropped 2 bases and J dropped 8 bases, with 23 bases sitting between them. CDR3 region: CASSLVVDGRQRDEQFF. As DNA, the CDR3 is TGCGCCAGCAGCTTAGTTGTTGACGGGAGACAGAGGGATGAGCAGTTCTTC.

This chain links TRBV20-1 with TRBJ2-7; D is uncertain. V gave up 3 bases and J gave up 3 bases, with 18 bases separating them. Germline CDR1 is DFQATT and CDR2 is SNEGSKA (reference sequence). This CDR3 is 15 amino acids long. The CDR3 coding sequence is TGCAGTGCTAGGGCTCCGTGGCCCAATATCTACGAGCAGTACTTC. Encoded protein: CSARAPWPNIYEQYF.

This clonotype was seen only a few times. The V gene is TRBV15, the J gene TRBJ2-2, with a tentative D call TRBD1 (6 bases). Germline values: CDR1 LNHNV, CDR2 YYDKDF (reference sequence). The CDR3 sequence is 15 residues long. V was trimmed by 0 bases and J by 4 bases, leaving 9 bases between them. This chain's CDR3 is CATSRDRGGTGELFF. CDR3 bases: TGTGCCACCAGCAGAGACAGGGGTGGCACCGGGGAGCTGTTTTTT.

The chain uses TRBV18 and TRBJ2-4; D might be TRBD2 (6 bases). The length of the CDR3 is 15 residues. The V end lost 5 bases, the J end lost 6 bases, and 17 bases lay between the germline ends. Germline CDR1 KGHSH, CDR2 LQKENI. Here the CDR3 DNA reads TGTGCCAGCTCAACCGGGACTGCCTCCCTAAACATTCAGTACTTC. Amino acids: CASSTGTASLNIQYF.

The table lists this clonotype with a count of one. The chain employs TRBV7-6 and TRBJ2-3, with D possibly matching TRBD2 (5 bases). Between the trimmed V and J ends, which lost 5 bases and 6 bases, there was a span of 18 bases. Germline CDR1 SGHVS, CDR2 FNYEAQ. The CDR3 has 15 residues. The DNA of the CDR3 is TGTGCCAGCAGCCCCAGACTAACCGGCAAGGATACGCAGTATTTT. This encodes CASSPRLTGKDTQYF.

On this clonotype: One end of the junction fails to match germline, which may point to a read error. CDR3 amino acids: CASSLSDAQYF. The CDR3 region has the DNA TGTGCCAGCAGTTTATCAGATGCGCAGTATTTT. The chain recombines TRBV27 with TRBJ2-3; no clear D. The CDR3 spans 11 residues. Looked up from germline, CDR1 is MNHEY and CDR2 is SMNVEV (reference sequence).

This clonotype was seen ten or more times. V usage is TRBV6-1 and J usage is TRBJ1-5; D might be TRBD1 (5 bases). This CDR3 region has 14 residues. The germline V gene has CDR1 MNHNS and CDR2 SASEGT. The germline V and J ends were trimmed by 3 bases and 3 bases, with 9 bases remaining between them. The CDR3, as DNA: TGTGCCAGCAGTGACGACAGAATCAATCAGCCCCAGCATTTT. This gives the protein CASSDDRINQPQHF.

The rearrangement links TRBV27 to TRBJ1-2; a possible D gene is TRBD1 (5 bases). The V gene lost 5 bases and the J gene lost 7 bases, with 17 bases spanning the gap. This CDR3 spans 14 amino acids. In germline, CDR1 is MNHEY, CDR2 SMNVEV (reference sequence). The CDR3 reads CASSPQGLFSGYTF. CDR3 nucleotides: TGTGCCAGCAGTCCCCAGGGTTTGTTCAGTGGCTACACCTTC.

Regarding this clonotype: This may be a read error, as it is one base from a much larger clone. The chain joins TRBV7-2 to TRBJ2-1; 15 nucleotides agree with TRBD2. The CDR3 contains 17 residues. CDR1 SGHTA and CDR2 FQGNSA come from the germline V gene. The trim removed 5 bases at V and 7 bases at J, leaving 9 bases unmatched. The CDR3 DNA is TGTGCCAGCAGCGCACCCGGGACTAGCGGGAGGCGGAATGAGCAGTTCTTC. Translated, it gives CASSAPGTSGRRNEQFF.